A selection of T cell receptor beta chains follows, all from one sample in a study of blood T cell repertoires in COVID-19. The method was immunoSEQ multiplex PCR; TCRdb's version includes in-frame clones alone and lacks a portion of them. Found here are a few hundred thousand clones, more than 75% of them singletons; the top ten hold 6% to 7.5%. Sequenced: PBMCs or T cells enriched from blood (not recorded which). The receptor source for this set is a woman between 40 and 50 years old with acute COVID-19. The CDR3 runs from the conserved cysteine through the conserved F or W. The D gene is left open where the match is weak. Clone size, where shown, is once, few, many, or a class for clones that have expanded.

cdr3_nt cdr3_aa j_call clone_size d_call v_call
TGTGCCAGCAGCAAGTATGGACAGGCCACCTACGAGCAGTACTTC CASSKYGQATYEQYF TRBJ2-7 few TRBD1 TRBV13
TGTGCCAGCAGCTTAGCGGGGCCTCCGAACACTGAAGCTTTCTTT CASSLAGPPNTEAFF TRBJ1-1 NA NA TRBV7-2
TGTGCCAGCACTCCTGTCTGGTCGGTCGTTCCTGAAGCTTTCTTT CASTPVWSVVPEAFF TRBJ1-1 NA NA TRBV28
TGTGCCAGTTCGCGAGCGGGAGGAAACACCGGGGAGCTGTTTTTT CASSRAGGNTGELFF TRBJ2-2 NA TRBD2 TRBV19
TGTGCCTATTCACGGGTAGGAAAGAGGCCCACTGAAGCTTTCTTT CAYSRVGKRPTEAFF TRBJ1-1 NA NA TRBV30
TGTGCCATCCACGGGACAGGGGGCCCGAACACCGGGGAGCTGTTTTTT CAIHGTGGPNTGELFF TRBJ2-2 NA TRBD1 TRBV19
TGTGCCTGGAGTAAACCAGGGATAGTAGGGAATGAGCAGTTCTTC CAWSKPGIVGNEQFF TRBJ2-1 NA NA TRBV30
TGTGCCAGCTCACCCAGGCAGGGGGATAATTCACCCCTCCACTTT CASSPRQGDNSPLHF TRBJ1-6 few TRBD1 TRBV18
TGCGCCAGCACCGGGAACCTACTGGACACCGGGGAGCTGTTTTTT CASTGNLLDTGELFF TRBJ2-2 NA NA TRBV5-1
TGTGCCAGCAGGGAGCCCCCTAATGAAAAACTGTTTTTT CASREPPNEKLFF TRBJ1-4 NA NA TRBV28
TGCGCCAGCAGCTCGGGGGGGAGCGGGGCCCAAGAGACCCAGTACTTC CASSSGGSGAQETQYF TRBJ2-5 NA TRBD2 TRBV5-1
TGTGCCAGCAGTCAGACAGGGATGAAGACCCAGTACTTC CASSQTGMKTQYF TRBJ2-5 NA TRBD1 TRBV12-3/TRBV12-4
TGTGCCAGCAGTTTACGAGGGGGCTATGGCTACACCTTC CASSLRGGYGYTF TRBJ1-2 NA NA TRBV27
TGTGCCAGCAGTGAAGTCGGTGGGGGCGGCTACTATGGCTACACCTTC CASSEVGGGGYYGYTF TRBJ1-2 NA NA TRBV2
TGCGCCAGCAGTGAGTCGGGCGGGAATAGCAATCAGCCCCAGCATTTT CASSESGGNSNQPQHF TRBJ1-5 NA NA TRBV10-1
TGTGCCAGCAGTTTCGGCAGGGCTGGAAACACCATATATTTT CASSFGRAGNTIYF TRBJ1-3 NA NA TRBV28
TGTGCCAGCAGTTACTCTGGCGGCGTGGACACTGAAGCTTTCTTT CASSYSGGVDTEAFF TRBJ1-1 NA NA TRBV6-5
TGTGCCAGCAGCTGGACAGGTATGAACACTGAAGCTTTCTTT CASSWTGMNTEAFF TRBJ1-1 few TRBD1 TRBV5-4
TGTGCCAGCAGGCCTCGACCCGACAGGGGTGGCGCGGGGCCCCAGCATTTT CASRPRPDRGGAGPQHF TRBJ1-5 NA TRBD1 TRBV6-2/TRBV6-3
TGCAGCGTCTCACAGGGTCAGCATTCACCCCTCCACTTT CSVSQGQHSPLHF TRBJ1-6 NA NA TRBV29-1
TGTGCCAGCAGCGTCGGACAGGGTGGTCATCAGCCCCAGCATTTT CASSVGQGGHQPQHF TRBJ1-5 NA TRBD1 TRBV5-5
TGTGCCAGCAGTGACGGATTCGGGGCTGGAAACACCATATATTTT CASSDGFGAGNTIYF TRBJ1-3 NA NA TRBV2
TGTGCCAGTATTTCCGGGACAGCCCTGAACACTGAAGCTTTCTTT CASISGTALNTEAFF TRBJ1-1 NA TRBD1 TRBV19
TGTGCCAGCAGTCCAGGCAGGGGAAGCAATGAGCAGTTCTTC CASSPGRGSNEQFF TRBJ2-1 NA NA TRBV6-5
TGTGCCATCGGGACCCCGGACAGGGCTAAGACCCAGTACTTC CAIGTPDRAKTQYF TRBJ2-5 NA TRBD1 TRBV10-3
TGTGCCAGCAGTTCGACAGGGGCGGATTCACCCCTCCACTTT CASSSTGADSPLHF TRBJ1-6 few TRBD1 TRBV6-5
TGTGCCAGCAGACCTTATCCCGGGACAGGTCGGGATGAAAAACTGTTTTTT CASRPYPGTGRDEKLFF TRBJ1-4 NA TRBD1 TRBV7-2
TGCGCCAGCAGCTCCGGTAGGACAGCTGGAAACACCATATATTTT CASSSGRTAGNTIYF TRBJ1-3 NA NA TRBV5-1
TGCGCCAGCAGCTTGTGGGCTAGCGGGGATAGCTCCTACGAGCAGTACTTC CASSLWASGDSSYEQYF TRBJ2-7 NA TRBD2 TRBV5-1
TGTGCCAGCAGTTACTCGGGCCAGGGCACCGGAAACACCATATATTTT CASSYSGQGTGNTIYF TRBJ1-3 NA NA TRBV6-5
TGTGCCAGCAGCGTAGTCGGGACTAGCGTGGAGACCCAGTACTTC CASSVVGTSVETQYF TRBJ2-5 NA TRBD2 TRBV9
TGTGCCACCTCGGGCAGGGGTGATGAAAAACTGTTTTTT CATSGRGDEKLFF TRBJ1-4 NA NA TRBV19
TGTGCTAGTGGTTTCCAGGGGAAGGGTCAAGAGACCCAGTACTTC CASGFQGKGQETQYF TRBJ2-5 NA NA TRBV12-5
TGCGCCAGCAGCTTGGGGGGAGTGCAAGAGACCCAGTACTTC CASSLGGVQETQYF TRBJ2-5 NA NA TRBV5-1
TGTGCCAGCAGTTTATCCGGCGGGGCTGCCTACGAGCAGTACTTC CASSLSGGAAYEQYF TRBJ2-7 NA NA TRBV27
TGTGCCAGCAGCTTGGGGGGGCTTACCAATCAGCCCCAGCATTTT CASSLGGLTNQPQHF TRBJ1-5 NA NA TRBV7-6
TGTGCCAGCAGCTCAAAACTGACAGGGCGGGCGAACATTCAGTACTTC CASSSKLTGRANIQYF TRBJ2-4 once TRBD1 TRBV11-1
TGTGCCAGCAGGACTCCTCTAGCGGGAGACCAAGAGACCCAGTACTTC CASRTPLAGDQETQYF TRBJ2-5 NA TRBD2 TRBV28
TGTGCCACCAGTGACCGGGGAGATACGCAGTATTTT CATSDRGDTQYF TRBJ2-3 NA NA TRBV24-1
TGTGCCAGCAGGAGGGACAGGGCTCAATATGGCTACACCTTC CASRRDRAQYGYTF TRBJ1-2 NA TRBD1 TRBV2
TGCGCCAGCAGCTTGAGGACAGGGAAGGACGAGCAGTACTTC CASSLRTGKDEQYF TRBJ2-7 NA TRBD1 TRBV5-1
TGCGCCAGCAGCGCCGGACAGGGTGAGCCCCAGCATTTT CASSAGQGEPQHF TRBJ1-5 NA TRBD1 TRBV5-1
TGCGCCAGCAGCCAAGGGGGACTGATTTATGAAAAACTGTTTTTT CASSQGGLIYEKLFF TRBJ1-4 NA NA TRBV4-1
TGTGCCAGCAGCCAAGAGGTGTTAGGGGGATCGAGAGGGAACACTGAAGCTTTCTTT CASSQEVLGGSRGNTEAFF TRBJ1-1 NA NA TRBV3-1/TRBV3-2
TGTGCCAGCAGCTACCTTACAGGGACAATAAACTATGGCTACACCTTC CASSYLTGTINYGYTF TRBJ1-2 NA NA TRBV7-9
TGTGCCAGCAGCCAAGGTCTAGCGGGAGGAGGGCGCACAGATACGCAGTATTTT CASSQGLAGGGRTDTQYF TRBJ2-3 NA TRBD2 TRBV3-1/TRBV3-2
TGCGCCAGCAGCCTGAAGCGAGGTACCGATAAACAGTATTTT CASSLKRGTDKQYF TRBJ2-3 NA NA TRBV4-1
TGTGCCATCAGCCAGGGACAGGGCCAAGAGACCCAGTACTTC CAISQGQGQETQYF TRBJ2-5 NA TRBD1 TRBV10-3
TGTGCCAGCAGTTTTGAACGGGAGCAAAGGCCCCAGCATTTT CASSFEREQRPQHF TRBJ1-5 NA NA TRBV28
TGTGCCAGCAGTTTATCGATAAACCTAGAAGCTTTCTTT CASSLSINLEAFF TRBJ1-1 NA NA TRBV27
TGTGCCAGTACTGCCCCGGCGAGGGACACCATATATTTT CASTAPARDTIYF TRBJ1-3 NA NA TRBV19
TGCAGCGGGAAACTAGCGGGAGCACTTCCCAGCACAGATACGCAGTATTTT CSGKLAGALPSTDTQYF TRBJ2-3 few TRBD2 TRBV29-1